One and the same sample provided the 5 T cell receptor beta chains below, sequenced in a study of T cell responses to AZD1222 COVID-19 vaccine (dated by TCRdb to the early 2020s). Library prep was done by the immunoSEQ multiplex PCR assay. TCRdb took over this immuneACCESS table, retaining in-frame rearrangements with V and J assigned. Such tables are incomplete; in checked studies, under half of the missing clones stem from an unresolved V gene, and the remainder is unexplained. The sample table holds over 110,000 clones, of which 85% to 90% were seen once. The top ten clones comprise roughly 6% of the sample. The time point label of this sample denotes: baseline before first vaccination. The specimen comprised peripheral blood, sampled on day 0 of AZD1222 vaccination. These receptors were obtained from an adult in good health.

The chain recombines TRBV7-2 with TRBJ1-2, with 7 bases that match TRBD1. The V gene end was trimmed by 5 bases and the J gene end by 4 bases; junction bases not matched to a gene: 7. The CDR3 extends over 14 amino acids. The germline CDR1 and CDR2 sequences are SGHTA and FQGNSA. Written as DNA, the CDR3 is TGTGCCAGCAGCGCACTGACAGGGACCTATGGCTACACCTTC. Translated, it gives CASSALTGTYGYTF.

The rearrangement joins TRBV28 to TRBJ1-6; 9 bases agree with TRBD1. The V gene's germline CDR1 is MDHEN and CDR2 SYDVKM. V lost 4 bases to trimming and J lost 9 bases; unmatched junction nucleotides: 7. The CDR3 is 15 amino acids. As DNA, the CDR3 is TGTGCCAGCAGTTACCCGGGACAGGGTCCTTCACCCCTCCACTTT. Protein product: CASSYPGQGPSPLHF.

The chain recombines TRBV27 with TRBJ1-4, with a tentative D call TRBD1 (5 bases). The CDR3 is 18 amino acids. V shed 5 bases and J shed 0 bases, with 19 bases lying between them. Per germline, CDR1 MNHEY and CDR2 SMNVEV (reference sequence). In DNA, the CDR3 is TGTGCCAGCAGTACCCAGGCAGGGCCATTTGCAACTAATGAAAAACTGTTTTTT. It encodes CASSTQAGPFATNEKLFF.

CDR3 in amino acids: CASSEPRRFQHF. The CDR3 DNA reads TGTGCCAGCAGTGAACCCCGGCGATTCCAGCATTTT. The J gene is TRBJ1-5, the V gene TRBV6-1; D ambiguous. V lost 2 bases and J 12 bases, leaving 11 bases between the germline ends. Per germline, CDR1 MNHNS and CDR2 SASEGT. The CDR3 runs 12 residues.

The chain carries TRBV5-4 and TRBJ2-3; D tentatively fits TRBD1 or TRBD2 (5 bases each). CDR3 length: 14 amino acids. V lost 4 bases, J lost 0 bases, and 9 bases lay in between. Per germline, CDR1 SGHNT and CDR2 YYREEE (reference sequence). In nucleotides, the CDR3 is TGTGCCAGCAGCGCAAGGGACAGCACAGATACGCAGTATTTT. This sequence encodes CASSARDSTDTQYF.